This passage covers 12 T cell receptor beta chains from one sample sequenced in a study of beta chain features in type 1 diabetes. Expressed TCRB transcripts were sequenced because the entire RNA isolate underwent reverse transcription. Sequencing was performed with immunoSEQ multiplex PCR; in TCRdb, only in-frame clones are kept and a portion is missing. Among 200,000 to 250,000 clones listed, 9% to 10% were seen once. Sequencing used naive CD4+ T cells from blood. The receptors shown here come from a young woman in good health.

This clone was seen a handful of times. This chain connects TRBV5-1 to TRBJ2-2, with TRBD1 identical over 10 bases. The trim removed 4 bases at V and 6 bases at J, leaving 6 bases unmatched. Germline loops: CDR1 SGHRS, CDR2 YFSETQ. This CDR3 has 15 residues. CDR3 residues: CASSPGTGVPGELFF. DNA for the CDR3: TGCGCCAGCAGCCCCGGGACAGGGGTTCCCGGGGAGCTGTTTTTT.

The CDR3 DNA sequence: TGTGCCAGCAGCTTGGCTAGCGGGAGTCCCAATGAGCAGTTCTTC. Its translation: CASSLASGSPNEQFF. The chain employs TRBV5-4 and TRBJ2-1, with TRBD2 matching over 10 bases. This CDR3 contains 15 residues. V lost 0 bases, J lost 6 bases, and 3 bases stayed unmatched. The germline V gene encodes CDR1 SGHNT and CDR2 YYREEE (reference sequence).

The chain carries TRBV14 and TRBJ2-5; 10 positions agree with TRBD1. Gene TRBJ2-7 matches the end of the DNA better, so the J call may be wrong. CDR1 and CDR2 from the germline V gene are SGHDN and FVKESK. The CDR3 totals 16 residues. CDR3 protein: CASSPFKGTGAYEQYF. Here the CDR3 DNA reads TGTGCCAGCAGCCCCTTTAAAGGGACAGGGGCCTACGAGCAGTACTTC.

In its sample, this clone was seen a few times. The chain recombines TRBV6-1 with TRBJ1-2; maybe TRBD1 (5 bases). The length of the CDR3 is 14 residues. Per germline, CDR1 MNHNS and CDR2 SASEGT. The ends were cut back, 6 bases at V and 8 bases at J, with 19 bases in the middle. CDR3 protein: CASSLGLKGYGYTF. The CDR3 DNA reads TGTGCCAGCAGCCTAGGGCTAAAGGGGTACGGCTACACCTTC.

The gene calls are TRBV2 and TRBJ2-7; 8 bases fit TRBD1. After removal of 5 bases from V and 7 bases from J, the junction contained 13 bases not matched to a gene. Germline V CDR1 and CDR2: SNHLY, FYNNEI. CDR3 length equals 15 residues. This CDR3 reads CASSLWTGTYVEQYF. CDR3 sequence (DNA): TGTGCCAGCAGTTTATGGACAGGGACCTACGTTGAGCAGTACTTC.

The gene calls are TRBV4-2 and TRBJ2-7; 8 nucleotides match TRBD1. J gave up 2 bases and V 0 bases, and 3 bases lay outside the gene matches. The germline gives CDR1 LGHNA, CDR2 YNFKEQ. The CDR3 is 15 amino acids. The CDR3 region has the DNA TGTGCCAGCAGCCAAGAGGCCAGGGGGCCCTACGAGCAGTACTTC. Protein: CASSQEARGPYEQYF.

This clone has just a few counts. The V and J genes are TRBV29-1 and TRBJ2-1; 7 bases line up with TRBD2. The CDR3 covers 14 residues. Per germline, CDR1 SQVTM and CDR2 ANQGSEA. The J segment lost 7 bases and the V segment lost 7 bases, leaving 13 bases of the junction unmatched. The CDR3 loop reads CSARGGEAVNEQFF. CDR3 DNA: TGCAGCGCCCGGGGAGGGGAGGCCGTGAATGAGCAGTTCTTC.

This sequence joins TRBV2 and TRBJ2-1, with D maybe TRBD2 (5 bases). The length of the CDR3 is 15 residues. Trimming left V 2 bases short and J 6 bases short, with 14 bases between. From germline, CDR1 is SNHLY and CDR2 FYNNEI. CDR3 nucleotide sequence: TGTGCCAGCAGTGAACGGCTAGCTAGGTCCAATGAGCAGTTCTTC. Protein: CASSERLARSNEQFF.

Only a few counts were recorded for this clone. J is TRBJ2-1 and V is TRBV18; 7 bases agree with TRBD2. The CDR3 is 15 amino acids. After removal of 2 bases from V and 4 bases from J, the junction contained 5 bases not matched to a gene. Germline CDR1 reads KGHSH; CDR2 reads LQKENI. CDR3 in DNA: TGTGCCAGCTCACCAACAGCGGGACGGTACAATGAGCAGTTCTTC. Translating it yields CASSPTAGRYNEQFF.

Only a few counts were recorded for this clone. The CDR3 reads CASREDRDTQYF. Here the CDR3 DNA reads TGTGCCAGCAGGGAGGATCGGGATACGCAGTATTTT. The chain recombines TRBV2 with TRBJ2-3; TRBD2 is a possible D gene (5 bases). CDR1 is SNHLY, CDR2 FYNNEI, per germline. Trimming removed 6 bases at V and 6 bases at J, with 10 bases between. This CDR3 spans 12 amino acids.

Only a few counts were recorded for this clone. The rearrangement links TRBV19 to TRBJ2-7, with no clear D. The CDR3 loop spans 11 amino acids. Germline V gives CDR1 LNHDA, CDR2 SQIVND (reference sequence). V was shortened by 5 bases and J by 6 bases, with 8 bases between the two germline ends. In DNA form, the CDR3 reads TGTGCCAGTAGTTTCGCCAGCGAGCAGTACTTC. Residues: CASSFASEQYF.

This chain links TRBV6-1 with TRBJ2-1; tentatively, D is TRBD2 (5 bases). Trimming took off 11 bases at V and 3 bases at J, with 20 bases between the two ends. This CDR3 is built from 15 residues. Germline V lookup: CDR1 MNHNS, CDR2 SASEGT. The CDR3 DNA is TGTGCCTCGGAGAACAAGCGGCCCTTCTACAATGAGCAGTTCTTC. Amino acids: CASENKRPFYNEQFF.